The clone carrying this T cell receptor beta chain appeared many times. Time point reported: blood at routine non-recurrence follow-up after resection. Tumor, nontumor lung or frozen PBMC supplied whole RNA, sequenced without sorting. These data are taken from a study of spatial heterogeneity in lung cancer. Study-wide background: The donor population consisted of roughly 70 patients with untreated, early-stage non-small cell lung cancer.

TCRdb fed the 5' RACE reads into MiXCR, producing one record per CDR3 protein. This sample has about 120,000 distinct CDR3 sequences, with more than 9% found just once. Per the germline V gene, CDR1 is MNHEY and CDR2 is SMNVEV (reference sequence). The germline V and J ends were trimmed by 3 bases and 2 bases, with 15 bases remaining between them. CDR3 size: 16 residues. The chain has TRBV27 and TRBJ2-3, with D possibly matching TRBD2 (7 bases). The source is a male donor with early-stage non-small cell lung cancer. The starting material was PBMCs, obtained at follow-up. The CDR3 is CASSFRVAGATDTQYF. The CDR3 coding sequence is TGTGCCAGCAGTTTTCGGGTTGCGGGGGCCACAGATACGCAGTATTTT.